This T cell receptor beta chain was observed in a study of T cells in localized non-small cell lung cancer. Study results and limitations: Median detection of top 100 tumor clones in adjacent lung was about 60 clones.

Repertoires were generated with immunoSEQ multiplex PCR, while TCRdb's copy carries only in-frame clones and drops some. The table lists some 30,000 clones, less than 95% of them singletons, with roughly 10% in the top ten. Trimming cost V 1 base and J 6 bases; bases outside gene matches: 18. The CDR3 consists of 20 residues. Germline V CDR1 and CDR2: SGHVS, FNYEAQ. Of note for this clone: Its antigen is currently unknown.

This sequence originates from an older female donor with stage II lung adenocarcinoma. V gene TRBV7-6 combines with J gene TRBJ2-1; 10 positions match TRBD2. The sample was peripheral blood mononuclear cells, taken before any cancer treatment. In DNA form, the CDR3 reads TGTGCCAGCAGCTTAGTGCCGAGCCTAGCGGGGGAGGTCCTTATCAATGAGCAGTTCTTC. Translation: CASSLVPSLAGEVLINEQFF.